This note documents a single T cell receptor (beta chain) sequence. No antigen is known for it. The germline V gene has CDR1 SGDLS and CDR2 YYNGEE. V dropped 0 bases and J dropped 3 bases, with 9 bases sitting between them. This CDR3 has 14 residues. This specimen belongs to a study of T-cell memory formation after mild COVID-19. Whole-study findings and limits: CD4+ contracting clones were found mainly in CM and EM, and CD8+ ones in EMRA. The authors left the SARS-CoV-2 specificity of second-wave clones peaking on day 37 unconfirmed.

From the 5' RACE reads, TCRdb called clonotypes with MiXCR, one entry per CDR3 protein. In the table there are 470,000 or so distinct CDR3 sequences, 18% of which are singletons. This sequence originates from a man between 18 and 35 years old who had mild COVID-19 (a few samples of this study predate the infection). Cell type and time point are not known. The sample consisted of PBMCs or a T cell subset sorted from them (not recorded which). The chain combines TRBV9 with TRBJ1-1, with a weak D call TRBD1 (5 bases). This CDR3 is CASSVESGYTEAFF. The CDR3 nucleotides are TGTGCCAGCAGCGTAGAGTCAGGGTACACTGAAGCTTTCTTT.